This TCR beta chain is drawn from a study of cytomegalovirus exposure and HLA in healthy donors. This CDR3 is built from 14 residues. Trimming left V 1 base short and J 4 bases short, with 8 bases between. Germline V gives CDR1 SEHNR, CDR2 FQNEAQ (reference sequence). Nominal health characterized the donors when sampled, though unrecorded immune exposures were likely. Study observations and caveats: There were several of the most significant clusters that appeared linked to common viral pathogens in a later analysis.

This PCR relied on a set of 60 Vbeta primers and 13 Jbeta primers. Sequencing used immunoSEQ multiplex PCR; TCRdb keeps in-frame clones, though not all of them. Counted here are approximately 140,000 clones, around 76% occurring once; the ten biggest clones make up under 4.5%. Concerning this clone itself: Its antigen is not identified.

The sample comprised PBMCs. J is TRBJ2-1 and V is TRBV7-9, with a weak D call TRBD2 (5 bases). The receptor's source is a man aged 18 to 35 in good health and CMV-seronegative. CDR3 sequence: CASSLERGYNEQFF. The CDR3 DNA reads as TGTGCCAGCAGCTTAGAACGGGGATACAATGAGCAGTTCTTC.